This entry lists 5 T cell receptor beta chains sequenced from one sample in a study of T-cell reconstitution after alpha-beta-depleted transplantation in children (dated by TCRdb to the mid-2010s). Library construction relied on PCR. The reads were generated on an Illumina HiSeq 2500. TCR library preparation used molecular barcoding, with unique molecular identifiers applied to normalize quantification of the TCRbeta repertoire. TCRdb handled the public reads itself, with Q25 trimming in fastp and clone calling in MiXCR, and kept productive beta chains. Each CDR3 protein appears once, grouped with its most common genes and DNA. This sample lists roughly 340,000 distinct CDR3 sequences; around 15% were detected once. The ten largest clonotypes hold approximately 44% of the sample. Per the publication, the treatment or condition label means: allogeneic hematopoietic cell transplantation with graft depleted of TCRalphabeta T cells and CD19 B cells.

The material sequenced was PBMCs, mostly from graft donor cells, taken 360 days after TCRalphabeta/CD19-depleted stem cell transplant. All receptors derive from a male patient between 2 and 15 years old who had a stem cell transplant for acute lymphoblastic leukemia, so the T cells may come from the graft donor.

This rearrangement joins TRBV27 to TRBJ2-7, with TRBD2 matching 13 bases. The CDR3 is 18 residues long. Germline V gives CDR1 MNHEY, CDR2 SMNVEV (reference sequence). V was clipped by 4 bases and J by 5 bases; unmatched bases: 14. Here the CDR3 DNA reads TGTGCCAGCAGTTCCCAAAGACGGACTAGCGGGAGTATCAACGAGCAGTACTTC. Translation: CASSSQRRTSGSINEQYF.

V usage is TRBV5-6 and J usage is TRBJ2-5; D perhaps matches TRBD2 (5 bases). V was trimmed by 4 bases and J by 5 bases, leaving 12 bases between them. Germline V CDR1 and CDR2: SGHDT, YYEEEE. The CDR3 has 13 amino acids. CDR3 sequence (DNA): TGTGCCAGCAGCCAACGGGATTGGGAGACCCAGTACTTC. It encodes CASSQRDWETQYF.

This clonotype occurred many times. The V gene is TRBV7-2, the J gene TRBJ1-2; 8 bases line up with TRBD1. This CDR3 is built from 13 residues. Germline trimming cut 6 bases from V and 6 bases from J; bases unmatched to any gene: 6. Germline CDR1 reads SGHTA; CDR2 reads FQGNSA. The DNA of the CDR3 is TGTGCCAGCAGTCGACAGGGGATTGATGGCTACACCTTC. Protein product: CASSRQGIDGYTF.

The chain employs TRBV12-3 or TRBV12-4 and TRBJ2-7, with TRBD1 matching 8 bases. The CDR3 spans 15 residues. Trimming removed 1 base from V and 5 bases from J; junction bases left unmatched: 7. CDR3 protein: CASSLGWQGADEQYF. CDR3 DNA: TGTGCCAGCAGTTTAGGGTGGCAGGGGGCCGACGAGCAGTACTTC.

The chain joins TRBV4-3 to TRBJ2-3; D perhaps matches TRBD2 (5 bases). The CDR3 sequence is 13 residues long. Between the trimmed V and J ends, which lost 3 bases and 7 bases, there was a span of 11 bases. Germline CDR1 LGHNA, CDR2 YSLEER. CDR3 bases: TGCGCCAGCAGCCATCGGACGGACTATACGCAGTATTTT. This gives the protein CASSHRTDYTQYF.